This TCR beta chain was sequenced in a study of cytomegalovirus exposure and HLA in healthy donors. Study-level background: Of the donors genotyped, 398 in all, about 80% fell in the Caucasian-associated ancestry cluster.

A multiplex PCR was run with 60 Vbeta primers and 13 Jbeta primers. In the authors' methods: It was a later analysis that counted approximately 81 million unique TCR beta chains, of which approximately 9.9 million were shared. Sequencing was performed with immunoSEQ multiplex PCR; in TCRdb, only in-frame clones are kept and a portion is missing. The V and J calls and the clone size are those of that table, but D and trimming were determined from the DNA. In the table there are about 150,000 clones, around 72% of which are singletons. This clone was counted between two and nine times. Sequencing was carried out using PBMCs. This receptor was taken from a man between 40 and 49 years old in good health and CMV-seronegative.

The CDR3 coding sequence is TGTGCCAGTAGTGCGACAGGGGGGGAGCAGCCCCAGCATTTT. As protein: CASSATGGEQPQHF. The V call is TRBV19, the J call TRBJ1-5; 9 bases match TRBD1. The J segment lost 7 bases and the V segment lost 5 bases, leaving 6 bases of the junction unmatched. CDR3 length: 14 residues. CDR1 LNHDA and CDR2 SQIVND come from the germline V gene (reference sequence).